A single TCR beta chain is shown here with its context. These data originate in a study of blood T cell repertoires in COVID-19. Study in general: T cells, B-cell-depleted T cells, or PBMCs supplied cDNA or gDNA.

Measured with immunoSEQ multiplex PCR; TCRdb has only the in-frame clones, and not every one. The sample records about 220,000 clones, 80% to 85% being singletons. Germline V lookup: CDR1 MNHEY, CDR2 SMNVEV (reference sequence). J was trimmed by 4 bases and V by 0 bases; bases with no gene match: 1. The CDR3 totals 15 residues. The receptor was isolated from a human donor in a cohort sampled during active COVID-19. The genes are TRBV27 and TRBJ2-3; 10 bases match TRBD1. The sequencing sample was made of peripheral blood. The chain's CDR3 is CASSLSGTGADTQYF. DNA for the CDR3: TGTGCCAGCAGTTTATCCGGGACAGGGGCAGATACGCAGTATTTT.